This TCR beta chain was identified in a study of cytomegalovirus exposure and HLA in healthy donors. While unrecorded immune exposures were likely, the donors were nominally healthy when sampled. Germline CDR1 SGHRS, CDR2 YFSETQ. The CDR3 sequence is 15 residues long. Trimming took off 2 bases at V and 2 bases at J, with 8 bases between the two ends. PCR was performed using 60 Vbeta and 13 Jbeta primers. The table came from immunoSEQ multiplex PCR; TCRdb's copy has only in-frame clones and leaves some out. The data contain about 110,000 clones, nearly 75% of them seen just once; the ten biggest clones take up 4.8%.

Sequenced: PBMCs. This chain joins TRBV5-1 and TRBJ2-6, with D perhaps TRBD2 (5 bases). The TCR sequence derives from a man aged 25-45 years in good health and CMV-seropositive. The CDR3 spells CASSFEGTGANVLTF. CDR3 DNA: TGCGCCAGCAGCTTTGAGGGAACTGGGGCCAACGTCCTGACTTTC.